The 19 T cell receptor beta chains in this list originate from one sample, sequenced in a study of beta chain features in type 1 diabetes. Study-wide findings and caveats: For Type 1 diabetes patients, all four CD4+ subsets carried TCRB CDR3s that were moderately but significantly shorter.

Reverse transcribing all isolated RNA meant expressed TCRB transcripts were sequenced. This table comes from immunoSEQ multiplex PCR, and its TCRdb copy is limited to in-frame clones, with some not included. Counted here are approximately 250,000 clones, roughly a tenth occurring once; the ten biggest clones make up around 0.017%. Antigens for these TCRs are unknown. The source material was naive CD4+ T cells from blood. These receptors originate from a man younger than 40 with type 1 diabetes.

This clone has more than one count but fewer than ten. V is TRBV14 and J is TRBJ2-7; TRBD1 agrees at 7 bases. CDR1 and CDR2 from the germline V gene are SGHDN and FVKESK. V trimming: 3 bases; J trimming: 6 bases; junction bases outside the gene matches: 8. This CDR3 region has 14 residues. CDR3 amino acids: CASSQPRAGGEQYF. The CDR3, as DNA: TGTGCCAGCAGCCAGCCTCGGGCAGGGGGCGAGCAGTACTTC.

The CDR3: CASSAGQGPNSPLHF. For the CDR3, the DNA is TGTGCCAGCAGTGCCGGACAGGGGCCGAATTCACCCCTCCACTTT. This chain uses TRBV25-1 with TRBJ1-6, with 9 bases identical to TRBD1. V was clipped by 4 bases and J by 7 bases; unmatched bases: 5. CDR3 length: 15 residues. CDR1 and CDR2 from the germline V gene are MGHDK and SYGVNS.

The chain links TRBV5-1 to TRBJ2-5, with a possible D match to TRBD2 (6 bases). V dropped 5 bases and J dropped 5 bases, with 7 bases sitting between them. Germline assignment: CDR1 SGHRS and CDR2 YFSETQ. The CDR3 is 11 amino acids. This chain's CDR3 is CASSGGETQYF. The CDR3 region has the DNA TGCGCCAGCAGTGGAGGGGAGACCCAGTACTTC.

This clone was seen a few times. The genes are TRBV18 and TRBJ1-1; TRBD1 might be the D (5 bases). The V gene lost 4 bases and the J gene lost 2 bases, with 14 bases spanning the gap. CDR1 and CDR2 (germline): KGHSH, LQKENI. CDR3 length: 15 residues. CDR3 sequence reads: CASSLKQGQNTEAFF. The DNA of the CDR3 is TGTGCCAGCTCACTAAAACAAGGACAAAACACTGAAGCTTTCTTT.

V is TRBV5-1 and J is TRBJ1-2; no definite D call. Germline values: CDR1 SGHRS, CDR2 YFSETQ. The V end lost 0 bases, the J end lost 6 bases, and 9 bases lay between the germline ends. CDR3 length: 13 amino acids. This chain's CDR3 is CASSLVSGDGYTF. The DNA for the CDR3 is TGCGCCAGCAGCTTGGTTTCAGGCGATGGCTACACCTTC.

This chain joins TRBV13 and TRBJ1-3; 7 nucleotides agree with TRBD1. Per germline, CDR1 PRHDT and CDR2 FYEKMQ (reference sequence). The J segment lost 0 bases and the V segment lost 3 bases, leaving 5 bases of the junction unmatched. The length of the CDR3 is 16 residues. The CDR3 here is CASSFRQGHSGNTIYF. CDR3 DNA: TGTGCCAGCAGCTTTCGACAGGGTCACTCTGGAAACACCATATATTTT.

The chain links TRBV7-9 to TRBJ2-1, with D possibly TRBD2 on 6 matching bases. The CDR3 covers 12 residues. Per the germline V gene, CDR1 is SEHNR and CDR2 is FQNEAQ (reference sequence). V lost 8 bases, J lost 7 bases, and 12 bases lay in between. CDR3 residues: CASGSGGNEQFF. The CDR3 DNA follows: TGTGCCAGCGGCAGTGGAGGGAATGAGCAGTTCTTC. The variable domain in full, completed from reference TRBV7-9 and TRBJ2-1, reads DTGVSQNPRHKITKRGQNVTFRCDPISEHNRLYWYRQTLGQGPEFLTYFQNEAQLEKSRLLSDRFSAERPKGSFSTLEIQRTEQGDSAMYLCASGSGGNEQFFGPGTRLTVL.

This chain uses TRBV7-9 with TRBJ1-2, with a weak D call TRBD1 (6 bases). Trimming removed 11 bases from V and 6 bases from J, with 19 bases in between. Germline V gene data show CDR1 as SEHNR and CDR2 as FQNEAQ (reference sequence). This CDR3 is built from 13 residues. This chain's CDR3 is CAFPGYGGDGYTF. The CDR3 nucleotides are TGTGCCTTCCCAGGCTATGGGGGCGATGGCTACACCTTC.

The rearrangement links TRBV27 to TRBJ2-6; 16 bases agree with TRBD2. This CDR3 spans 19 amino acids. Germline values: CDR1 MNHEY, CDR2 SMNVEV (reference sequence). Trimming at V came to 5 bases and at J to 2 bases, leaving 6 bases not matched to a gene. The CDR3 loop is CASSGEGLAGGTGANVLTF. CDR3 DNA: TGTGCCAGCAGTGGAGAGGGACTAGCGGGGGGGACTGGGGCCAACGTCCTGACTTTC.

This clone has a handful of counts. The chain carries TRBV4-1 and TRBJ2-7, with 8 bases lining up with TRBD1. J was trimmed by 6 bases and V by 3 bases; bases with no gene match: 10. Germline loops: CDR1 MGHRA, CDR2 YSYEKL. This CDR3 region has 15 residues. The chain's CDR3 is CASSHGQGPRSEQYF. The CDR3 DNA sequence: TGCGCCAGCAGCCATGGACAGGGCCCTCGGAGCGAGCAGTACTTC.

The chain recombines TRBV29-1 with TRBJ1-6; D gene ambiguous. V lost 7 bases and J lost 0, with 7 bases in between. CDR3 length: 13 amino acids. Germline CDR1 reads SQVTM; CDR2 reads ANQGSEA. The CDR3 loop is CSAMSSYNSPLHF. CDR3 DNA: TGCAGCGCGATGAGCTCCTATAATTCACCCCTCCACTTT.

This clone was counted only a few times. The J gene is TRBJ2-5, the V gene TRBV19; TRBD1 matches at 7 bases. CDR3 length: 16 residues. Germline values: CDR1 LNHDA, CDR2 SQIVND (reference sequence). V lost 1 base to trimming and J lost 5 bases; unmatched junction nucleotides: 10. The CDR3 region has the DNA TGTGCCAGTAGTATAGGGCCGGACAGGTCTGACGAGACCCAGTACTTC. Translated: CASSIGPDRSDETQYF. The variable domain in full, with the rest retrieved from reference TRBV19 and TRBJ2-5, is DGGITQSPKYLFRKEGQNVTLSCEQNLNHDAMYWYRQDPGQGLRLIYYSQIVNDFQKGDIAEGYSVSREKKESFPLTVTSAQKNPTAFYLCASSIGPDRSDETQYFGPGTRLLVL.

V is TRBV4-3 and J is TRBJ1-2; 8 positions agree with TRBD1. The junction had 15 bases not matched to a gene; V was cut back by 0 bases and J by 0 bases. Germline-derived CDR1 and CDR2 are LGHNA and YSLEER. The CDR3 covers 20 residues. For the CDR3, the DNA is TGCGCCAGCAGCCAAGAGGACTTTTGGCAGGGGGCTATAGCTAACTATGGCTACACCTTC. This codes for CASSQEDFWQGAIANYGYTF.

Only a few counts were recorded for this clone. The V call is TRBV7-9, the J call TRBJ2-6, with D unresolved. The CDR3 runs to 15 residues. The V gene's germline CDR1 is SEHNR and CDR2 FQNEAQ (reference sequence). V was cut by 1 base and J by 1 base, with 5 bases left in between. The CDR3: CASSLGLSGANVLTF. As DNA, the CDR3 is TGTGCCAGCAGCTTAGGCCTATCTGGGGCCAACGTCCTGACTTTC.

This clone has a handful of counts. The CDR3, as DNA: TGTGCCAGCAGCCTACAAGGACAGGGGGACGAAGAGACCCAGTACTTC. Residues: CASSLQGQGDEETQYF. The J gene is TRBJ2-5, the V gene TRBV7-3; 10 bases are a match to TRBD1. This CDR3 is 16 amino acids long. V shed 5 bases, J shed 3 bases, and the junction held 9 bases outside the gene matches. Germline V gene data show CDR1 as SGHTA and CDR2 as FQGTGA.

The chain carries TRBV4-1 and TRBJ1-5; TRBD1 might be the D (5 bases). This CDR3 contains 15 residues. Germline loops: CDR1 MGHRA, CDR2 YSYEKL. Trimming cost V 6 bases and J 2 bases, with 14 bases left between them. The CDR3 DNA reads TGCGCCAGCAGTCCTGGGGGGGTAGGCAATCAGCCCCAGCATTTT. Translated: CASSPGGVGNQPQHF.

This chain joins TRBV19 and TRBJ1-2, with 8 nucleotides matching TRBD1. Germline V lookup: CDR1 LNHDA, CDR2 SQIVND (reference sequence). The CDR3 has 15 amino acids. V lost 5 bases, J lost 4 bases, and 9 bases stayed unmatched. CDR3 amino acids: CASSVDRGETYGYTF. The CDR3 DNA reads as TGTGCCAGTAGTGTTGACAGGGGTGAGACCTATGGCTACACCTTC.

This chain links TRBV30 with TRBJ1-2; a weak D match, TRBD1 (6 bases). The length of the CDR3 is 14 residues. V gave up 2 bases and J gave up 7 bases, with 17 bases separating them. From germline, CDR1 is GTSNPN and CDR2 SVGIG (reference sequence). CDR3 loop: CAWSPPAGVVGYTF. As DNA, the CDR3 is TGTGCCTGGAGTCCCCCGGCAGGGGTGGTTGGCTACACCTTC.

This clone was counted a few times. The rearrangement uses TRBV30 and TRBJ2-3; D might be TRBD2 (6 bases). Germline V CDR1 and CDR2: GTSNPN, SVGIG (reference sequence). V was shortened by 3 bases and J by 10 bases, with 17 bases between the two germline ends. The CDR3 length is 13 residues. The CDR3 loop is CAWSPGSPIAQYF. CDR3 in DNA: TGTGCCTGGAGCCCCGGGAGCCCAATTGCGCAGTATTTT.